This passage covers 30 T cell receptor beta chains from one sample sequenced in a study of CD8 T cells in ankylosing spondylitis. Overall study findings and caveats: It appeared that ankylosing spondylitis blood was characterized by a TCR beta motif of several highly homologous variants.

These receptors are not linked to any known antigen. TCRdb itself ran the 5' RACE reads through MiXCR, one entry per CDR3 protein. The sample includes some 700,000 distinct CDR3 sequences, around a fifth seen only once; the top ten take under 20%. Sequencing was performed on blood, either unsorted or a sorted T cell fraction (not recorded which). The receptors come from a male donor with ankylosing spondylitis.

This chain joins TRBV12-3 or TRBV12-4 and TRBJ2-7; 10 bases align to TRBD1. Trimming at V came to 6 bases and at J to 3 bases, leaving 5 bases not matched to a gene. This CDR3 spans 14 amino acids. This CDR3 is CASRTGQGLYEQYF. DNA for the CDR3: TGTGCCAGCAGGACGGGACAGGGGCTCTACGAGCAGTACTTC.

The sample holds a few counts of this clonotype. This sequence joins TRBV7-2 and TRBJ1-1; D ambiguous. This CDR3 has 13 amino acids. The germline V gene encodes CDR1 SGHTA and CDR2 FQGNSA. V lost 2 bases and J 3 bases, leaving 7 bases between the germline ends. CDR3 sequence (DNA): TGTGCCAGCAGCTTAAACGGATACACTGAAGCTTTCTTT. Translation gives CASSLNGYTEAFF.

There are a few counts of this clonotype. The chain uses TRBV5-1 and TRBJ2-7, with TRBD2 matching 10 bases. With V trimmed by 4 bases and J by 3 bases, 10 bases remained unmatched. From germline, CDR1 is SGHRS and CDR2 YFSETQ. CDR3 size: 16 residues. CDR3 DNA: TGCGCCAGCAGCAAACGAACTAGCGGGGCCGTCTACGAGCAGTACTTC. This codes for CASSKRTSGAVYEQYF. Full variable domain (rest looked up from reference TRBV5-1 and TRBJ2-7): KAGVTQTPRYLIKTRGQQVTLSCSPISGHRSVSWYQQTPGQGLQFLFEYFSETQRNKGNFPGRFSGRQFSNSRSEMNVSTLELGDSALYLCASSKRTSGAVYEQYFGPGTRLTVT.

This chain links TRBV9 with TRBJ2-3; 12 nucleotides line up with TRBD2. The junction had 8 bases not matched to a gene; V was cut back by 4 bases and J by 2 bases. The CDR3 extends over 17 amino acids. From germline, CDR1 is SGDLS and CDR2 YYNGEE. DNA for the CDR3: TGTGCCAGCAGCCAGGATGGACTAGCGGGGCACACAGATACGCAGTATTTT. It translates to CASSQDGLAGHTDTQYF. Based on the CDR3 plus reference TRBV9 and TRBJ2-3, the full variable domain is DSGVTQTPKHLITATGQRVTLRCSPRSGDLSVYWYQQSLDQGLQFLIQYYNGEERAKGNILERFSAQQFPDLHSELNLSSLELGDSALYFCASSQDGLAGHTDTQYFGPGTRLTVL.

The V gene is TRBV29-1, the J gene TRBJ2-1, with a possible D match to TRBD1 (6 bases). The CDR3 is 13 residues long. Germline V gives CDR1 SQVTM, CDR2 ANQGSEA. V lost 6 bases and J lost 0, with 9 bases in between. This CDR3 is CSVKGDSYNEQFF. CDR3 DNA: TGCAGCGTAAAGGGGGACTCCTACAATGAGCAGTTCTTC.

This clonotype appeared a few times. The V call is TRBV11-3, the J call TRBJ1-2; D may be TRBD1 (5 bases). The CDR3 has 16 residues. V was shortened by 0 bases and J by 0 bases, with 11 bases between the two germline ends. Germline-derived CDR1 and CDR2 are SGHNT and YENEEA. CDR3: CASSLEPDSTNYGYTF. As DNA, the CDR3 is TGTGCCAGCAGCTTAGAACCAGACAGCACTAACTATGGCTACACCTTC.

The J gene is TRBJ2-5, the V gene TRBV5-1; no clear D. Germline-derived CDR1 and CDR2 are SGHRS and YFSETQ. V lost 0 bases and J 2 bases, leaving 11 bases between the germline ends. This CDR3 contains 15 residues. The CDR3 is CASSLGVGVQETQYF. The CDR3, as DNA: TGCGCCAGCAGCTTGGGGGTTGGAGTTCAAGAGACCCAGTACTTC.

The table lists this clonotype with a few counts. This chain joins TRBV7-9 and TRBJ1-2, with D hard to call. In germline, CDR1 is SEHNR, CDR2 FQNEAQ (reference sequence). V gave up 5 bases and J gave up 4 bases, with 20 bases separating them. The CDR3 extends over 16 amino acids. This CDR3 reads CASSPATDRASYGYTF. The DNA of the CDR3 is TGTGCCAGCAGCCCGGCCACTGATAGGGCCTCCTATGGCTACACCTTC.

This clonotype was seen only a few times. The gene calls are TRBV12-3 or TRBV12-4 and TRBJ2-1; no clear D. The CDR3 has 15 residues. V dropped 6 bases and J dropped 0 bases, with 12 bases sitting between them. The CDR3 reads CASSYDTRSYNEQFF. CDR3 DNA: TGTGCCAGCAGCTACGACACGCGCTCCTACAATGAGCAGTTCTTC.

This clonotype was observed a few times. This sequence joins TRBV9 and TRBJ2-2; no definite D call. In germline, CDR1 is SGDLS, CDR2 YYNGEE. V shed 1 base and J shed 5 bases, with 12 bases lying between them. The CDR3 has 15 amino acids. CDR3 residues: CASSVRSVGTGELFF. In DNA form, the CDR3 reads TGTGCCAGCAGCGTACGGAGCGTGGGGACCGGGGAGCTGTTTTTT. Full variable domain (rest looked up from reference TRBV9 and TRBJ2-2): DSGVTQTPKHLITATGQRVTLRCSPRSGDLSVYWYQQSLDQGLQFLIQYYNGEERAKGNILERFSAQQFPDLHSELNLSSLELGDSALYFCASSVRSVGTGELFFGEGSRLTVL.

This clonotype was seen only once. J is TRBJ2-7 and V is TRBV7-9; TRBD2 matches at 7 bases. Unmatched junction bases numbered 6, after V lost 3 bases and J lost 4 bases. This CDR3 region has 14 residues. Germline V CDR1 and CDR2: SEHNR, FQNEAQ (reference sequence). The CDR3 region is CASSFPSGGYEQYF. CDR3 nucleotides: TGTGCCAGCAGCTTCCCGTCGGGGGGATACGAGCAGTACTTC. The whole variable domain, remainder taken from reference TRBV7-9 and TRBJ2-7, is DTGVSQNPRHKITKRGQNVTFRCDPISEHNRLYWYRQTLGQGPEFLTYFQNEAQLEKSRLLSDRFSAERPKGSFSTLEIQRTEQGDSAMYLCASSFPSGGYEQYFGPGTRLTVT.

This clonotype showed up many times. This chain uses TRBV29-1 with TRBJ2-3, with TRBD2 matching 9 bases. V was pared by 4 bases and J by 4 bases, with 6 bases of the junction left unmatched. Germline loops: CDR1 SQVTM, CDR2 ANQGSEA. The CDR3 covers 14 residues. Here the CDR3 reads CSVVGGGASDTQYF. The CDR3 nucleotides read TGCAGCGTTGTCGGCGGGGGGGCCTCAGATACGCAGTATTTT.

V and J are TRBV11-2 and TRBJ1-6; D not resolved. CDR3 size: 12 residues. The V gene's germline CDR1 is SGHAT and CDR2 FQNNGV. V gave up 5 bases and J gave up 7 bases, with 6 bases separating them. The CDR3 DNA reads as TGTGCCAGCAGCCCAATCAATTCACCCCTCCACTTT. Translating it yields CASSPINSPLHF.

In its sample, this clonotype was seen a few times. The chain's CDR3 is CASSDWEGQETQYF. The DNA of the CDR3 is TGTGCCAGCAGTGATTGGGAGGGCCAAGAGACCCAGTACTTC. The chain combines TRBV2 with TRBJ2-5, with 7 bases lining up with TRBD2. CDR1 is SNHLY, CDR2 FYNNEI, per germline. V lost 3 bases and J lost 1; bases outside the gene matches: 2. CDR3 length equals 14 residues.

This clonotype has a count of ten or more. The J gene is TRBJ1-1, the V gene TRBV3-1, with D possibly matching TRBD1 (5 bases). CDR1 and CDR2 (germline): LGHDT, YNNKEL (reference sequence). The CDR3 totals 18 residues. V was clipped by 2 bases and J by 0 bases, with 19 bases between them. The CDR3 loop reads CASSQSRVERQVNTEAFF. In nucleotides, the CDR3 is TGTGCCAGCAGCCAATCCAGGGTGGAGAGACAAGTGAACACTGAAGCTTTCTTT. Full variable domain (remainder filled in from reference TRBV3-1 and TRBJ1-1): DTAVSQTPKYLVTQMGNDKSIKCEQNLGHDTMYWYKQDSKKFLKIMFSYNNKELIINETVPNRFSPKSPDKAHLNLHINSLELGDSAVYFCASSQSRVERQVNTEAFFGQGTRLTVV.

This clonotype was recorded a few times. The DNA for the CDR3 is TGTGCCATCAGGATTGATTGGCAGGCCGACTATGGCTACACCTTC. Translated, it gives CAIRIDWQADYGYTF. The V and J genes are TRBV10-3 and TRBJ1-2; D uncertain. The CDR3 totals 15 residues. V lost 6 bases and J 3 bases, leaving 17 bases between the germline ends. Germline V lookup: CDR1 ENHRY, CDR2 SYGVKD.

V is TRBV28 and J is TRBJ2-3; tentatively, D is TRBD2 (7 bases). Germline CDR1 MDHEN, CDR2 SYDVKM. With 7 bases removed from V and 5 bases from J, the gap between germline ends came to 19 bases. This CDR3 is built from 15 residues. CDR3 region: CASTIPGGRRDTQYF. As DNA, the CDR3 is TGTGCCAGCACCATCCCCGGGGGGCGCCGAGATACGCAGTATTTT.

V usage is TRBV9 and J usage is TRBJ1-5, with a possible D match to TRBD1 (6 bases). CDR1 and CDR2 from the germline V gene are SGDLS and YYNGEE. The length of the CDR3 is 18 residues. Trimming stripped 3 bases from V and 9 bases from J, with 28 bases between. The CDR3 DNA reads as TGTGCCAGCAGCGCCTCCCTCACACTTACAGGGCCATCGGGGCCCCAGCATTTT. It codes for CASSASLTLTGPSGPQHF. Full variable domain (remainder filled in from reference TRBV9 and TRBJ1-5): DSGVTQTPKHLITATGQRVTLRCSPRSGDLSVYWYQQSLDQGLQFLIQYYNGEERAKGNILERFSAQQFPDLHSELNLSSLELGDSALYFCASSASLTLTGPSGPQHFGDGTRLSIL.

This clonotype occurred many times. The chain couples TRBV20-1 to TRBJ2-3, with 8 bases aligning to TRBD2. With 5 bases clipped from V and 1 base from J, the junction kept 5 bases outside the gene matches. Germline CDR1 reads DFQATT; CDR2 reads SNEGSKA (reference sequence). The CDR3 length is 14 residues. The DNA for the CDR3 is TGCAGTGCTCTACGGGGGGGACGCACAGATACGCAGTATTTT. Its protein product is CSALRGGRTDTQYF.

The gene calls are TRBV20-1 and TRBJ2-3; perhaps D is TRBD1 or TRBD2 (7 bases each). The CDR3 spans 12 residues. The germline CDR1 and CDR2 sequences are DFQATT and SNEGSKA (reference sequence). Between the trimmed V and J ends, which lost 8 bases and 5 bases, there was a span of 14 bases. The CDR3 coding sequence is TGCAGTCCGCAGGGGGAGGGAGATACGCAGTATTTT. This codes for CSPQGEGDTQYF.

This clonotype appeared many times. CDR3 in DNA: TGTGCCAGCAGTTTCCCCAGCGGGGGTACGAATGAGCAGTTCTTC. Translated, it gives CASSFPSGGTNEQFF. The chain employs TRBV12-3 or TRBV12-4 and TRBJ2-1; 8 bases line up with TRBD2. J lost 7 bases, V lost 3 bases, and 8 bases had no gene match. The CDR3 runs to 15 residues.

The chain couples TRBV27 to TRBJ2-5; D might be TRBD1 (5 bases). The ends were cut back, 5 bases at V and 1 base at J, with 11 bases in the middle. From germline, CDR1 is MNHEY and CDR2 SMNVEV (reference sequence). The CDR3 has 14 amino acids. DNA for the CDR3: TGTGCCAGCAGTCCCGAGGACACCCAAGAGACCCAGTACTTC. Residues: CASSPEDTQETQYF.

This rearrangement joins TRBV3-1 to TRBJ2-1; no clear D. V was clipped by 1 base and J by 0 bases, with 16 bases between them. The length of the CDR3 is 18 residues. CDR1 and CDR2 from the germline V gene are LGHDT and YNNKEL (reference sequence). CDR3 DNA: TGTGCCAGCAGCCAAGTGCTGGCAGCGAAGAGCTCCTACAATGAGCAGTTCTTC. Protein: CASSQVLAAKSSYNEQFF.

V usage is TRBV5-1 and J usage is TRBJ2-7; perhaps D is TRBD1 or TRBD2 (6 bases each). CDR1 is SGHRS, CDR2 YFSETQ, per germline. V was cut by 8 bases and J by 3 bases, with 15 bases left in between. The CDR3 consists of 13 residues. CDR3 sequence reads: CASSPGANYEQYF. CDR3 in DNA: TGCGCCAGTTCGCCGGGGGCAAACTACGAGCAGTACTTC. Using reference TRBV5-1 and TRBJ2-7 for the parts outside the CDR3, the full variable domain is KAGVTQTPRYLIKTRGQQVTLSCSPISGHRSVSWYQQTPGQGLQFLFEYFSETQRNKGNFPGRFSGRQFSNSRSEMNVSTLELGDSALYLCASSPGANYEQYFGPGTRLTVT.

The chain is built from TRBV10-3 and TRBJ2-5, with 8 bases matching TRBD1. The V segment lost 6 bases and the J segment 0 bases; nucleotides outside the gene matches: 6. Germline CDR1 and CDR2: ENHRY and SYGVKD. This CDR3 is built from 15 residues. CDR3 nucleotides: TGTGCCATCAGCGGGACAGGAGAGTACCAAGAGACCCAGTACTTC. Translated, it gives CAISGTGEYQETQYF.

The CDR3 spells CASAGYRDGVETQYF. The DNA of the CDR3 is TGTGCCAGCGCCGGATACAGGGATGGCGTGGAGACCCAGTACTTC. The genes are TRBV7-9 and TRBJ2-5; D perhaps matches TRBD1 (6 bases). Looked up from germline, CDR1 is SEHNR and CDR2 is FQNEAQ (reference sequence). The CDR3 loop spans 15 amino acids. The V end was cut by 8 bases, the J end by 5 bases, with 21 bases between.

In this sample, this clonotype turned up a few times. The J gene is TRBJ1-2, the V gene TRBV10-3, with TRBD1 as a possible D gene (6 bases). V was clipped by 2 bases and J by 3 bases, with 7 bases between them. CDR3 size: 13 residues. Germline V CDR1 and CDR2: ENHRY, SYGVKD. This chain's CDR3 is CAISEAGDYGYTF. CDR3 bases: TGTGCCATCAGTGAGGCAGGGGACTATGGCTACACCTTC.

The J gene is TRBJ2-1, the V gene TRBV7-3; 14 nucleotides line up with TRBD2. V dropped 2 bases and J dropped 13; count of bases not matched to a gene: 4. Germline V gene lookup returns CDR1 SGHTA and CDR2 FQGTGA. CDR3 length: 14 residues. The CDR3, as DNA: TGTGCCAGCAGCTTAGGACTAGCGGGGGGCAACCAGTTCTTC. Amino acids: CASSLGLAGGNQFF.

This clonotype was recorded a few times. V is TRBV10-3 and J is TRBJ1-1; D ambiguous. CDR1 is ENHRY, CDR2 SYGVKD, per germline. The V and J ends lost 0 bases and 11 bases respectively, with 7 bases between them. The CDR3 is 11 residues long. The chain's CDR3 is CAISESGVAFF. The DNA for the CDR3 is TGTGCCATCAGTGAGTCTGGGGTTGCTTTCTTT.

This clonotype was observed a few times. The rearrangement links TRBV5-1 to TRBJ1-1, with D possibly matching TRBD1 (5 bases). Germline V gene data show CDR1 as SGHRS and CDR2 as YFSETQ. This CDR3 comprises 13 residues. V lost 6 bases and J 8 bases, leaving 17 bases between the germline ends. The DNA for the CDR3 is TGCGCCAGCACCCTTGGCCCCGGGGCCGAAGCTTTCTTT. As protein: CASTLGPGAEAFF.